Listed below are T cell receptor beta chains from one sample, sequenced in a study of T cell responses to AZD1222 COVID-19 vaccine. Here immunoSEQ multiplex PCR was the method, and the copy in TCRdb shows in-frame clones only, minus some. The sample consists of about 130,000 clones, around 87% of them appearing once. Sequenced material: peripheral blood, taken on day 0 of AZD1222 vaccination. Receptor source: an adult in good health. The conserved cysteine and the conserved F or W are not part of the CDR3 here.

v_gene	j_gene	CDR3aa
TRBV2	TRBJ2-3	ASSEDRTVTQY
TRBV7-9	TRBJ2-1	ASLGGSYNEQF
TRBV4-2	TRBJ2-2	ASSQVGGELF
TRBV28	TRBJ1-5	ASSPRRGNQPQH
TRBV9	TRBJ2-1	ASSSGTGFDEQF
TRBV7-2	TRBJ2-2	ASSRGDRSGELF
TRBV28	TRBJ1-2	ASSSGSQHT
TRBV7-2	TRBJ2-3	ASSLDLAGSTDTQY
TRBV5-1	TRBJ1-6	ASSLGATSAGNSPLH
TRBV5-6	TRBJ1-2	ASSLVVGTGTIYGYT
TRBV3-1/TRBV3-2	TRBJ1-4	ASSHRPTNEKLF
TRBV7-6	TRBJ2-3	ASSLIRSTSPRADTQY
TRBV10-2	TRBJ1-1	ASTLQGASTEAF
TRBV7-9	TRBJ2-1	ASRPRTVYNEQF
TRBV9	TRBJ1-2	ASSGLYGYT
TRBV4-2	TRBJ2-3	ASSRGGTDTQY
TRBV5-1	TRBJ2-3	ASSSAGGLSTDTQY
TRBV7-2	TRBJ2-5	ASSPRLADSQETQY
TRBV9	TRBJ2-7	ASSVQGASEQY
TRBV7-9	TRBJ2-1	ASSPSRGIGNEQF
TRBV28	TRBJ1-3	ASSLALNSGNTIY
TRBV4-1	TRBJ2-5	ASSQAQGGMGETQY
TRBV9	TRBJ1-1	ASSVGSGPGGTEAF
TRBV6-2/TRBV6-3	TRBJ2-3	ASSPWLTSGTDTQY
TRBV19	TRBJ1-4	ASGTGLNEKLF
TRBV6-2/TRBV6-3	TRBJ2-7	ASSFYLSRTGGYEQY
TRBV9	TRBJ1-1	ASSEVLGTEAF
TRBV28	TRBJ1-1	ATRLGIRPMNTEAF
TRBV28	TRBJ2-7	ASRTPTYEQY
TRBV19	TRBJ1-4	ASSWAGATNEKLF
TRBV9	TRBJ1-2	ASSVSDAAYGYT
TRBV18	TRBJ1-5	ASSPRHGTDQPQH
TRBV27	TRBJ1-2	ASSTVGGNYGYT
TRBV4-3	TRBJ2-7	ASSQEGGQGAYEQY
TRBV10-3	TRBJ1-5	AISERTGVQPQH